These 9 T cell receptor beta chains originate from one sample sequenced in a study of blood T cell repertoires in COVID-19. TCRdb's copy holds only in-frame clones and misses some; the assay was immunoSEQ multiplex PCR. The table has about 400,000 clones, about 87% seen once. Sequencing input: PBMCs or T cells enriched from blood (not recorded which). Receptor source: a man aged 40-49 years in a cohort exposed to, infected with or recovered from COVID-19 (not recorded which).

The chain carries TRBV7-9 and TRBJ1-6, with D possibly TRBD1 on 5 matching bases. V lost 1 base and J lost 8, with 24 bases in between. CDR1 is SEHNR and CDR2 is FQNEAQ in the germline V gene (reference sequence). There are 19 residues in the CDR3. Here the CDR3 reads CASSLGIPGGGLPDSPLHF. The CDR3 DNA reads TGTGCCAGCAGCTTAGGAATCCCGGGTGGGGGACTCCCGGATTCACCCCTCCACTTT.

The chain links TRBV7-6 to TRBJ2-5; 9 bases agree with TRBD1. Losses at the gene ends were 5 bases for V and 1 base for J; bases not matched to a gene: 5. Germline CDR1 reads SGHVS; CDR2 reads FNYEAQ. This CDR3 contains 15 residues. Here the CDR3 reads CASSQPGQGQETQYF. CDR3 DNA sequence: TGTGCCAGCAGCCAGCCGGGACAGGGCCAAGAGACCCAGTACTTC.

The chain has TRBV23-1 and TRBJ2-2; no definite D call. TRBV23-1 is an open reading frame, and its role is uncertain. V was cut by 0 bases and J by 6 bases, with 8 bases left in between. The length of the CDR3 is 14 residues. The CDR3, as DNA: TGCGCCAGCAGTCAATCCGCGGCACCCGGGGAGCTGTTTTTT. Its protein is CASSQSAAPGELFF.

This chain links TRBV27 with TRBJ1-1; D not certain. The V gene lost 6 bases and the J gene lost 10 bases, with 15 bases spanning the gap. This CDR3 contains 12 residues. Germline assignment: CDR1 MNHEY and CDR2 SMNVEV (reference sequence). The CDR3 loop is CASSAGVGRAFF. CDR3 coding DNA: TGTGCCAGCAGCGCGGGAGTCGGCAGAGCTTTCTTT.

This chain uses TRBV4-2 with TRBJ1-1; D unclear. V lost 1 base, J lost 3 bases, and 9 bases lay in between. The CDR3 has 14 amino acids. Germline V gene data show CDR1 as LGHNA and CDR2 as YNFKEQ. CDR3 sequence: CASSQGHIDTEAFF. Written as DNA, the CDR3 is TGTGCCAGCAGCCAAGGTCACATTGACACTGAAGCTTTCTTT.

There are a few counts of this clone. J is TRBJ1-5 and V is TRBV2; 7 nucleotides agree with TRBD1. The CDR3 runs 15 residues. From germline, CDR1 is SNHLY and CDR2 FYNNEI. The V gene end was trimmed by 3 bases and the J gene end by 5 bases; junction bases not matched to a gene: 7. This chain's CDR3 is CASSEKRQGHQPQHF. Here the CDR3 DNA reads TGTGCCAGCAGTGAGAAACGACAGGGACATCAGCCCCAGCATTTT.

The V gene is TRBV20-1, the J gene TRBJ2-1; 16 nucleotides match TRBD2. CDR3 length: 15 residues. The germline CDR1 and CDR2 sequences are DFQATT and SNEGSKA (reference sequence). Germline trimming cut 3 bases from V and 10 bases from J; bases unmatched to any gene: 6. CDR3 loop: CSASQGLAGGAEQFF. The DNA of the CDR3 is TGCAGTGCTAGTCAGGGACTAGCGGGAGGGGCCGAGCAGTTCTTC.

The chain uses TRBV6-5 and TRBJ1-5, with 10 positions matching TRBD1. Looked up from germline, CDR1 is MNHEY and CDR2 is SVGAGI. V dropped 5 bases and J dropped 6; count of bases not matched to a gene: 7. CDR3 length: 15 residues. CDR3 DNA sequence: TGTGCCAGCAGTCCGGGACAGGGGTTAAGTCAGCCCCAGCATTTT. It codes for CASSPGQGLSQPQHF.

The J gene is TRBJ1-5, the V gene TRBV24-1; no clear D. The germline gives CDR1 KGHDR, CDR2 SFDVKD. The ends were cut back, 4 bases at V and 4 bases at J, with 16 bases in the middle. There are 16 residues in the CDR3. The CDR3 protein is CATSDPRRGINQPQHF. CDR3 nucleotides: TGTGCCACCAGTGACCCCCGGCGGGGAATAAATCAGCCCCAGCATTTT.